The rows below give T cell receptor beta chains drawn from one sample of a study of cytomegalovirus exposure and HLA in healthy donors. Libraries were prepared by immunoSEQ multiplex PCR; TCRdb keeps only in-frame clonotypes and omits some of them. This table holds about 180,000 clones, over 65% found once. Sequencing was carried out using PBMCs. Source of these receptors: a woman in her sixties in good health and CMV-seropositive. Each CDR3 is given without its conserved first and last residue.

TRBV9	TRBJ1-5	ASSSWAKNQPQH
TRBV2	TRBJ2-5	ASNPDRQETQY
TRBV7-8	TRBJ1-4	ASSLVRSGSRGEKLF
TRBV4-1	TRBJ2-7	ASSQSDRGNEQY
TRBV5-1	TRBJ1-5	ASSPRGGLDQPQH
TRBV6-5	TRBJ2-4	ASSFLNSQY
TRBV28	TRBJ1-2	ASSEPGRAYGYT
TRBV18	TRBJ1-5	ASSLGSNQPQH
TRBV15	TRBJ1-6	ATSRDLGPLH
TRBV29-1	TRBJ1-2	SVEDQNRAGSYGYT
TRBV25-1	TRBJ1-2	ASSEPQGGQGGYGYT
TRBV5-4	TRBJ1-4	ASSVAGGSVEKLF
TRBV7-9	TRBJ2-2	ASSLGQFSGVPGELF
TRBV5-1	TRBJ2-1	ASRRQFSYNEQF
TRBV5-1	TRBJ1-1	ASSLGIWGGVNTEAF
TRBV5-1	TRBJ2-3	ASSPVPGSRTDTQY
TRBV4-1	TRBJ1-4	ASSLGTGGFEKLF
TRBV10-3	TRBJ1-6	ASTWDSYSPLH
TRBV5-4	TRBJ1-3	ASSYGTGGTGNTIY
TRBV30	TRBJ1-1	AWNGPPNTEAF
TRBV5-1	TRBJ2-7	ASSLGQGSSYEQY
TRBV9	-	ASSVGVAGGPEQY
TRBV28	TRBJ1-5	ASSHTGQGRYQPQH
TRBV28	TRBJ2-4	ASSLGGGGSIKNIQY
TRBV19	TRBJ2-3	ASSHSGRGTDTQY
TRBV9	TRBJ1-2	ASSAQGTGGYT
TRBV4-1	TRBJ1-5	ASSLQGDRPQH
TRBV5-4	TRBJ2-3	ASSWGRGDTQY
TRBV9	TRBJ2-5	ASSEGLAGRQY
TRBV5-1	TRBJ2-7	ASSFTGTTYEQY
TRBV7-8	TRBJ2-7	ASSLAGSGGSSYEQY
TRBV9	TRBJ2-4	ASSKTPGLAGERGTDSQY
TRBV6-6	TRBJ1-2	ASSYSGQGGYGYT
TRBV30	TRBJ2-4	AWSGPTLLAKNSQY
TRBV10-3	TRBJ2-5	AIKRGQGEETQY
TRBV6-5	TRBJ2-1	ASSYSRLGEQF
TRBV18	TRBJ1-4	ASSPMRTTNEKLF
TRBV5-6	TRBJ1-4	ASSSMTAPTDEKLF
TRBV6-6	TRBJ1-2	ASSPGPISGGGYT
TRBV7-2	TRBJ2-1	ASSPNSREQF
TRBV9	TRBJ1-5	ASSPWTGSNQPQH
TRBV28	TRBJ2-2	ASTPLPPGSDTNTGELF
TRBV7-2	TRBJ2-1	ASSSTRGLSSYNEQF
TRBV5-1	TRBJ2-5	ASSSTKTSGQETQY
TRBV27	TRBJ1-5	ASSFSGQGGQPQH
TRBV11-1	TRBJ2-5	ASSHPYGGEETQY
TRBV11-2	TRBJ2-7	ASSSRTDYEQY
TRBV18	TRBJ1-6	ASSPGQVTPNSPLH
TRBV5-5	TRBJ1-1	ASSPPRATEAF
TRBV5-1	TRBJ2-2	ASSLNAGEGTGELF
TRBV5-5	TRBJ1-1	ASSAGAIGNTEAF
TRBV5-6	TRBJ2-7	ASSWGTGNYEQY
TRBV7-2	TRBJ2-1	ASSLATGSYNEQF
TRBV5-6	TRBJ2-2	ASSSGLGAGELF
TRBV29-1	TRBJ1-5	SVGGAGSNQPQH
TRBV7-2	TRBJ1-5	ASSKKRTGGATSNQPQH
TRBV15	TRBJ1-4	ATSRVLDSNEKLF
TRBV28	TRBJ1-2	ASSPRDRVF
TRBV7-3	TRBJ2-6	ASSSRGRSLLSGANVLT
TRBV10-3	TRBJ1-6	ATSGTGNSPLH